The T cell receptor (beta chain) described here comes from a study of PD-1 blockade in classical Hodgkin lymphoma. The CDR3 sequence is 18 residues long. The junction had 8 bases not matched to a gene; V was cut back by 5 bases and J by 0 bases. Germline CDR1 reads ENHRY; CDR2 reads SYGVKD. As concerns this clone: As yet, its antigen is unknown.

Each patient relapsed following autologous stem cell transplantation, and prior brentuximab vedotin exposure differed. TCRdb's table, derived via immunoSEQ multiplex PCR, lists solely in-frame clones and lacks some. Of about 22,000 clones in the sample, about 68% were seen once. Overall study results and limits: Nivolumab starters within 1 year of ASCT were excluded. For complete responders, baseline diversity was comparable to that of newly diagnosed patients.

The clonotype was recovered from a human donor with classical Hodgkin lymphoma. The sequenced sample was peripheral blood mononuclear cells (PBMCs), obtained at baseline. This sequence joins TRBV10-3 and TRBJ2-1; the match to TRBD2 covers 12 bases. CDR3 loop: CAISRLAGGTGSYNEQFF. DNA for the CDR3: TGTGCCATCAGTCGTCTAGCGGGAGGGACCGGCTCCTACAATGAGCAGTTCTTC.